This entry concerns a single T cell receptor (beta chain). There is no known antigen for this receptor. There are no base qualities to consult, and no much larger clone falls within one base. This entry is derived from a study of blood T cells in healthy people across ages (dated by TCRdb to 2015 to 2017). A note on the overall study: In model experiments, template switching captured roughly one uniquely barcoded TCR beta cDNA molecule for every two T cells. Four age groups were formed from the donors: young (average about 16 years), middle-aged (approximately 39), aged (roughly 56) and long-lived (approximately 78). For two donors (one aged 18 to 29 and one aged 80 or older), the study analyzed two additional independent replicas of 1 million unique cDNA reads from the same blood draw. Using deep sequencing normalized with unique cDNA molecular identifiers, the study measured how TCR beta repertoire diversity changes with age. Donors of different ages were randomly distributed across sequencing lanes to avoid experimental bias. What the work shows at the level of the full study, not this receptor alone: Observed TCR beta diversity correlated strongly with the percentage of naive T cells measured by flow cytometry. As age increased, observed TCR beta diversity per million T cells dropped in a roughly linear way, and a significant reduction was already evident by age about 40. Because donor CMV infection status was unknown, age-related changes in expanded clonotypes were potentially confounded. Total diversity estimates from one million sequenced T cells were considered lower bounds and underestimates. Bulk unsorted PBMC profiling prevented conclusive comparison of naive and antigen-experienced compartments. Compared with the aged group, more naive CD4+ T cells, fewer expanded clones and increased TCR diversity were shown by the long-lived group, suggesting age selection.

The donors were a few dozen Caucasian individuals from Russia, aged roughly 6 to 90 years, who were systemically healthy. Each donor gave approximately 9.4 milliliters of peripheral blood, drawn into EDTA-treated Vacutainer tubes. Ficoll-Paque density-gradient centrifugation was used to isolate PBMCs, with at least 7 million per sample. Trizol reagent was used to extract total RNA from PBMCs, with at least 6 micrograms per sample. For every donor, flow cytometry on a PBMC aliquot measured the percentage of naive CD45RAhigh/CD27high T cells. Library preparation used 5' RACE. A second about 7 to 11 cycle PCR used a sample-barcoded 5' primer and a J-beta primer mix. A unique molecular identifier was introduced onto each TCR beta cDNA molecule by a template-switch 5' adaptor carrying 12 random nucleotides. Each sample yielded at least 2.5 million CDR3-containing paired-end reads. All of the RNA was converted into first-strand cDNA using the Mint cDNA synthesis kit, with a TRBC-specific oligonucleotide serving as the primer. Following uracil-DNA glycosylase treatment, a first 18-cycle PCR with universal primers M1SS and BC2_uni_R was performed on all cDNA. In the original analysis: For normalization, 1 million high-quality reads were randomly selected from each sample, with every read carrying a distinct molecular identifier. Reads sharing molecular identifiers were discarded rather than binned into consensus sequences. MiTCR, with a Q25 quality threshold and the strictest error-elimination algorithm, was used for CDR3 identification, clonotype clustering and error correction. A nonparametric unseen species model with Euler transformation was used to estimate a lower bound on total TCR beta diversity. TCRdb applied fastp at Q25 and MiXCR to the public reads, then kept only in-frame beta chains. Each entry merges the rows of one CDR3 protein and shows their most common DNA and genes. V and J calls and clone size were set by TCRdb, not the authors. The sample records 1.5 million to 2 million distinct CDR3 sequences, about 39% of which are singletons. 20% to 25% of the sample belongs to the ten largest clones.

Looking up the germline V gene yields CDR1 SGHTA and CDR2 FQGTGA. V is trimmed back by 3 bases and J by 0 bases, and the junction contains 8 bases that no gene match accounts for. Its CDR3 holds 18 amino acids, cysteine through phenylalanine. Only the CDR3 DNA is retained, 54 bases long and in frame from the first base. The clonotype originates from a human donor in good health. The chain employs TRBV7-3 and TRBJ2-7; a stretch of 13 junction bases matches TRBD2. Sequenced: blood. The DNA sequence is given as TGTGCCAGCAGCTTCCCCGGGACTAGCGGGGATAACTCCTACGAGCAGTACTTC. Its protein is CASSFPGTSGDNSYEQYF. Full variable domain (CDR3 extended with the reference TRBV7-3 and TRBJ2-7 proteins): GAGVSQTPSNKVTEKGKYVELRCDPISGHTALYWYRQSLGQGPEFLIYFQGTGAADDSGLPNDRFFAVRPEGSVSTLKIQRTERGDSAVYLCASSFPGTSGDNSYEQYFGPGTRLTVT.